One and the same sample provided the 30 T cell receptor beta chains below, sequenced in a study of blood T cell repertoires in COVID-19. Some clones are missing from TCRdb's copy, which holds only in-frame ones; the method was immunoSEQ multiplex PCR. This table holds fewer than 200,000 clones, about nine tenths found once. What was sequenced was PBMCs or T cells enriched from blood (not recorded which). These receptors were taken from a woman under 30 who had recovered from COVID-19.

This clone was seen a single time. For the CDR3, the DNA is TGTGCCAGCAGTCACAGCGGACAGACTTATGGAAACACCATATATTTT. Protein: CASSHSGQTYGNTIYF. The chain links TRBV28 to TRBJ1-3, with D possibly matching TRBD1 (6 bases). The V end lost 5 bases, the J end lost 3 bases, and 17 bases lay between the germline ends. This CDR3 is 16 amino acids long. In germline, CDR1 is MDHEN, CDR2 SYDVKM.

The rearrangement links TRBV7-2 to TRBJ1-5; 7 bases align to TRBD1. Germline trimming cut 1 base from V and 7 bases from J; bases unmatched to any gene: 7. The length of the CDR3 is 15 residues. From germline, CDR1 is SGHTA and CDR2 FQGNSA. The CDR3 spells CASSLGGQVRQPQHF. CDR3 coding DNA: TGTGCCAGCAGCTTAGGAGGACAGGTTCGACAGCCCCAGCATTTT.

This chain joins TRBV7-8 and TRBJ2-1; unclear D gene. The ends were cut back, 1 base at V and 9 bases at J, with 10 bases in the middle. Germline V gene lookup returns CDR1 SGHVS and CDR2 FQNEAQ. The CDR3 is made up of 13 amino acids. The CDR3 DNA sequence: TGTGCCAGCAGCTTAGGCCCAGTGGTTGAGCAGTTCTTC. This sequence encodes CASSLGPVVEQFF.

This clone was found many times. The V gene is TRBV7-9, the J gene TRBJ2-3; D unclear. This CDR3 has 13 residues. The V end was cut by 0 bases, the J end by 11 bases, with 12 bases between. Germline V gene lookup returns CDR1 SEHNR and CDR2 FQNEAQ (reference sequence). This CDR3 is CASSLAAVEMQYF. The CDR3 region has the DNA TGTGCCAGCAGCTTAGCGGCGGTCGAGATGCAGTATTTT.

This clone has just a few counts. This sequence joins TRBV11-2 and TRBJ1-1, with D perhaps TRBD1 (5 bases). The CDR3 extends over 13 amino acids. Germline CDR1 SGHAT, CDR2 FQNNGV. V gave up 1 base and J gave up 4 bases, with 7 bases separating them. CDR3 nucleotide sequence: TGTGCCAGCAGCTTAGGACAGCCCACTGAAGCTTTCTTT. This translates into CASSLGQPTEAFF.

The V gene is TRBV7-9, the J gene TRBJ2-7, with 12 bases matching TRBD1. V shed 5 bases, J shed 2 bases, and the junction held 4 bases outside the gene matches. CDR1 is SEHNR and CDR2 is FQNEAQ in the germline V gene (reference sequence). The CDR3 is 15 amino acids. The CDR3 DNA is TGTGCCAGCAGCACCGGGACAGGGGGCCCCTACGAGCAGTACTTC. Translating it yields CASSTGTGGPYEQYF. The whole variable domain, remainder taken from reference TRBV7-9 and TRBJ2-7, is DTGVSQNPRHKITKRGQNVTFRCDPISEHNRLYWYRQTLGQGPEFLTYFQNEAQLEKSRLLSDRFSAERPKGSFSTLEIQRTEQGDSAMYLCASSTGTGGPYEQYFGPGTRLTVT.

The gene calls are TRBV5-6 and TRBJ1-2; unclear D gene. Germline V lookup: CDR1 SGHDT, CDR2 YYEEEE. The CDR3 sequence is 18 residues long. The V end lost 1 base, the J end lost 5 bases, and 24 bases lay between the germline ends. The CDR3 coding sequence is TGTGCCAGCAGCTTGCTAGGTGACGGAGACCTAGCCTTATATGGCTACACCTTC. The encoded protein is CASSLLGDGDLALYGYTF.

The J gene is TRBJ1-6, the V gene TRBV27; D call uncertain. V shed 3 bases and J shed 7 bases, with 10 bases lying between them. Germline values: CDR1 MNHEY, CDR2 SMNVEV (reference sequence). The CDR3 has 14 residues. CDR3: CASSLRQTNSPLHF. The CDR3 nucleotides are TGTGCCAGCAGTTTGCGGCAAACAAATTCACCCCTCCACTTT.

This clone was recorded a few times. The chain is built from TRBV7-9 and TRBJ1-1, with a weak D call TRBD1 (6 bases). The CDR3 has 14 residues. Trimming removed 1 base from V and 4 bases from J, with 10 bases in between. Germline lookup yields CDR1 SEHNR and CDR2 FQNEAQ (reference sequence). CDR3 amino acids: CASSLVGGGTEAFF. The CDR3 DNA reads TGTGCCAGCAGCTTAGTTGGGGGCGGCACTGAAGCTTTCTTT. The complete variable domain, with remaining parts taken from reference TRBV7-9 and TRBJ1-1, reads DTGVSQNPRHKITKRGQNVTFRCDPISEHNRLYWYRQTLGQGPEFLTYFQNEAQLEKSRLLSDRFSAERPKGSFSTLEIQRTEQGDSAMYLCASSLVGGGTEAFFGQGTRLTVV.

This chain's CDR3 is CASSQDRTSGYNEQFF. The CDR3 coding sequence is TGTGCCAGCAGCCAAGATAGAACTAGCGGGTACAATGAGCAGTTCTTC. The rearrangement joins TRBV3-1 (or the pseudogene TRBV3-2) to TRBJ2-1; 9 nucleotides agree with TRBD2. The CDR3 sequence is 16 residues long. Trimming removed 0 bases from V and 4 bases from J; junction bases left unmatched: 4. Germline CDR1 is LGHDT and CDR2 is YNNKEL (reference sequence).

The genes are TRBV5-5 and TRBJ2-2; TRBD2 aligns across 8 bases. CDR1 SGHKS and CDR2 YYEKEE come from the germline V gene (reference sequence). The ends lost 2 bases at V and 5 bases at J; junction bases unmatched: 5. This CDR3 spans 15 amino acids. The CDR3 region has the DNA TGTGCCAGCAGCTTCGGGACTAGAGGAACCGGGGAGCTGTTTTTT. Amino acids: CASSFGTRGTGELFF.

This chain uses TRBV5-1 with TRBJ2-1; the D gene is possibly TRBD2 (6 bases). Trimming cost V 5 bases and J 0 bases, with 18 bases left between them. There are 17 residues in the CDR3. Germline V CDR1 and CDR2: SGHRS, YFSETQ. CDR3 loop: CASSRRGLESSYNEQFF. The DNA for the CDR3 is TGCGCCAGCAGTCGGAGGGGACTGGAGAGCTCCTACAATGAGCAGTTCTTC. Variable domain in full (rest from reference TRBV5-1 and TRBJ2-1): KAGVTQTPRYLIKTRGQQVTLSCSPISGHRSVSWYQQTPGQGLQFLFEYFSETQRNKGNFPGRFSGRQFSNSRSEMNVSTLELGDSALYLCASSRRGLESSYNEQFFGPGTRLTVL.

V and J are TRBV30 and TRBJ2-7; D is unresolved. The CDR3 length is 13 residues. Looked up from germline, CDR1 is GTSNPN and CDR2 is SVGIG (reference sequence). V was shortened by 4 bases and J by 6 bases, with 16 bases between the two germline ends. The CDR3 here is CAWMLTPGGEQYF. CDR3 nucleotides: TGTGCCTGGATGCTGACTCCCGGCGGCGAGCAGTACTTC.

This chain uses TRBV28 with TRBJ2-1; a weak D match, TRBD2 (5 bases). The CDR3 loop spans 15 amino acids. Per the germline V gene, CDR1 is MDHEN and CDR2 is SYDVKM. V was trimmed by 2 bases and J by 3 bases, leaving 11 bases between them. The CDR3 DNA reads TGTGCCAGCAGTTTAGGAAGCGGAAACTACAATGAGCAGTTCTTC. This encodes CASSLGSGNYNEQFF.

The chain is built from TRBV28 and TRBJ1-5; weak D call: TRBD1 (5 bases). This CDR3 is 19 amino acids long. V lost 7 bases and J lost 0, with 25 bases in between. The germline gives CDR1 MDHEN, CDR2 SYDVKM. The CDR3 region is CASTLFVGTGFHSNQPQHF. CDR3 bases: TGTGCCAGCACCCTTTTTGTGGGCACAGGTTTTCATAGCAATCAGCCCCAGCATTTT.

The V and J genes are TRBV10-3 and TRBJ2-7, with 9 positions matching TRBD2. The length of the CDR3 is 14 residues. Germline V CDR1 and CDR2: ENHRY, SYGVKD. Trimming took 6 bases from V and 6 from J; bases not matched to a gene: 9. CDR3 sequence: CAIRGWREGPEQYF. In nucleotides, the CDR3 is TGTGCCATCAGGGGGTGGCGGGAGGGCCCCGAGCAGTACTTC.

This chain uses TRBV28 with TRBJ1-4; TRBD1 might be the D (6 bases). This CDR3 region has 15 residues. Germline V gives CDR1 MDHEN, CDR2 SYDVKM. Trimming took 10 bases from V and 4 from J, leaving 19 bases between them. This CDR3 is CAILNTGTGNEKLFF. The CDR3 nucleotides read TGTGCCATCCTTAACACAGGGACCGGTAATGAAAAACTGTTTTTT.

This chain connects TRBV5-6 to TRBJ2-7; tentative D call: TRBD1 (5 bases). The CDR3 sequence is 14 residues long. Germline V gene data show CDR1 as SGHDT and CDR2 as YYEEEE. V was shortened by 2 bases and J by 2 bases, with 11 bases between the two germline ends. The CDR3 nucleotides are TGTGCCAGCAGCTTCCAAGGGGAAACCTACGAGCAGTACTTC. It specifies CASSFQGETYEQYF.

This chain uses TRBV3-1 (or the pseudogene TRBV3-2) with TRBJ2-7, with 11 bases matching TRBD1. The germline V gene encodes CDR1 LGHDT and CDR2 YNNKEL (reference sequence). The CDR3 is 14 residues long. Unmatched junction bases numbered 3, after V lost 1 base and J lost 7 bases. CDR3 in amino acids: CASSQGTGGLEQYF. The CDR3 DNA sequence: TGTGCCAGCAGCCAAGGGACAGGGGGCCTGGAGCAGTACTTC.

V and J are TRBV28 and TRBJ2-3, with 10 bases lining up with TRBD1. The CDR3 extends over 16 amino acids. Germline CDR1 is MDHEN and CDR2 is SYDVKM. The J segment lost 2 bases and the V segment lost 6 bases, leaving 8 bases of the junction unmatched. The CDR3 sequence: CASSPLGQGFTDTQYF. The CDR3 nucleotides read TGTGCCAGCAGCCCATTGGGACAGGGGTTCACAGATACGCAGTATTTT.

The rearrangement uses TRBV11-2 and TRBJ2-7; D is unresolved. V lost 0 bases and J 0 bases, leaving 9 bases between the germline ends. CDR1 and CDR2 (germline): SGHAT, FQNNGV. The CDR3 has 15 residues. CDR3 amino acids: CASSLDLGSSYEQYF. The CDR3 DNA follows: TGTGCCAGCAGCTTAGATCTAGGCAGCTCCTACGAGCAGTACTTC.

The V gene is TRBV4-2, the J gene TRBJ2-3, with 8 bases matching TRBD2. The CDR3 contains 15 residues. V gave up 9 bases and J gave up 0 bases; unmatched junction bases: 8. Germline assignment: CDR1 LGHNA and CDR2 YNFKEQ. The DNA for the CDR3 is TGTGCCAGTGCCCGGGGGGGGATTAGCACAGATACGCAGTATTTT. This gives the protein CASARGGISTDTQYF.

This chain connects TRBV5-4 to TRBJ2-5, with a possible D match to TRBD2 (6 bases). CDR1 SGHNT and CDR2 YYREEE come from the germline V gene (reference sequence). Trimming took 4 bases from V and 3 from J, leaving 19 bases between them. The CDR3 contains 16 residues. The CDR3 bases are TGTGCCAGCAGCAGGGAGGTAGGGTTCGGAAAAGAGACCCAGTACTTC. Amino acid sequence: CASSREVGFGKETQYF.

This chain connects TRBV5-4 to TRBJ2-7; D unclear. CDR1 and CDR2 from the germline V gene are SGHNT and YYREEE (reference sequence). The CDR3 is made up of 16 amino acids. The V end was cut by 4 bases, the J end by 3 bases, with 20 bases between. The CDR3 DNA reads as TGTGCCAGCAGCCCCTCCGCATGGAGAGAGGACTACGAGCAGTACTTC. Translation gives CASSPSAWREDYEQYF.

The V gene is TRBV28, the J gene TRBJ1-4; D is possibly TRBD1 (5 bases). Trimming took 4 bases from V and 4 from J, leaving 10 bases between them. The CDR3 contains 14 residues. From germline, CDR1 is MDHEN and CDR2 SYDVKM. CDR3 sequence (DNA): TGTGCCAGCAGTTACGGGGGGTATAATGAAAAACTGTTTTTT. Protein product: CASSYGGYNEKLFF.

V is TRBV18 and J is TRBJ1-2, with D unresolved. Trimming left V 3 bases short and J 8 bases short, with 16 bases between. CDR3 length equals 14 residues. Germline V lookup: CDR1 KGHSH, CDR2 LQKENI. CDR3 amino acids: CASSPTASVQGYTF. DNA for the CDR3: TGTGCCAGCTCACCCACAGCCTCCGTGCAAGGCTACACCTTC.

This clone was seen a single time. The chain recombines TRBV7-2 with TRBJ2-7; a possible D gene is TRBD2 (6 bases). The CDR3 is 13 residues long. Germline CDR1 SGHTA, CDR2 FQGNSA. V lost 3 bases to trimming and J lost 0 bases, with 6 bases between them. The CDR3 is CASSFGSSYEQYF. The CDR3 DNA follows: TGTGCCAGCAGCTTCGGGAGCTCCTACGAGCAGTACTTC.

V is TRBV29-1 and J is TRBJ2-1; D possibly corresponds to TRBD1 (5 bases). Trimming stripped 3 bases from V and 0 bases from J, with 15 bases between. CDR3 length: 16 residues. The germline CDR1 and CDR2 sequences are SQVTM and ANQGSEA. The DNA of the CDR3 is TGCAGCGTTGAGGGGCGTGGGCTAGACTCCTACAATGAGCAGTTCTTC. Translation: CSVEGRGLDSYNEQFF.

The V call is TRBV27, the J call TRBJ1-2, with 7 bases aligning to TRBD1. Germline CDR1 MNHEY, CDR2 SMNVEV (reference sequence). Trimming at V came to 6 bases and at J to 7 bases, leaving 5 bases not matched to a gene. This CDR3 comprises 12 residues. The CDR3 DNA reads as TGTGCCAGCAGCCAGACAGGGCTTGGCTACACCTTC. The encoded protein is CASSQTGLGYTF.

This chain joins TRBV11-2 and TRBJ2-3; D is possibly TRBD1 (5 bases). Germline values: CDR1 SGHAT, CDR2 FQNNGV. The CDR3 is 15 amino acids. V was shortened by 1 base and J by 4 bases, with 12 bases between the two germline ends. CDR3 in DNA: TGTGCCAGCAGCTTAGGATTAGCAGGGCCAGATACGCAGTATTTT. As protein: CASSLGLAGPDTQYF.